The source of this TCR beta chain is a study of blood T cell repertoires in COVID-19. Germline V gene sequence: CDR1 LNHDA, CDR2 SQIVND (reference sequence). Deletions cut 3 bases from V and 0 bases from J, with 14 bases between. The CDR3 sequence is 16 residues long. Sequencing used immunoSEQ multiplex PCR; TCRdb keeps in-frame clones, though not all of them. The sample contains 400,000 to 500,000 clones, 88% of which appear only once. Participants spanned ages about 18 to 89 years and resided in 20 to 30 US areas. Symptom resolution, clearance, or two negative PCRs marked donors in Cohort 3 as recovered.

The material sequenced was PBMCs or T cells enriched from blood (not recorded which). V usage is TRBV19 and J usage is TRBJ1-2; weak D call: TRBD1 (6 bases). The TCR sequence derives from a woman aged 40-49 years who had recovered from COVID-19. The CDR3 spells CASSISGQFANYGYTF. The CDR3 DNA is TGTGCCAGTAGTATTAGTGGACAGTTTGCTAACTATGGCTACACCTTC.